This T cell receptor beta chain comes out of a study of blood T cell repertoires in COVID-19. Study-level background: The origin of the acute and convalescent COVID-19 samples was the United States, Italy and Spain. PBMCs, B-cell-depleted T cells, or T cells provided the cDNA or gDNA that made up the material.

Per the study methods: Estimated nucleated cell counts came from reference gene primer amplification. Data came from immunoSEQ multiplex PCR; TCRdb stores just in-frame clones and leaves some out. From that table come the V and J calls and clone size; the DNA was used to work out D and trimming. The repertoire has 220,000 or so clones, roughly 80% of them found once; the top ten carry approximately 1.3%. This CDR3 contains 16 residues. Losses at the gene ends were 6 bases for V and 0 bases for J; bases not matched to a gene: 11. Germline loops: CDR1 SGHAT, CDR2 FQNNGV. Clinical histories supplied by participants themselves formed the basis of cohort assignment.

Sequencing input: PBMCs or T cells enriched from blood (not recorded which). The rearrangement links TRBV11-2 to TRBJ2-7, with 7 bases fitting TRBD1. This TCR was sampled from a woman in her thirties or forties with acute COVID-19. For the CDR3, the DNA is TGTGCCAGCAGGCGACCTGGACGGACAGGCTCCTACGAGCAGTACTTC. Translating gives CASRRPGRTGSYEQYF.